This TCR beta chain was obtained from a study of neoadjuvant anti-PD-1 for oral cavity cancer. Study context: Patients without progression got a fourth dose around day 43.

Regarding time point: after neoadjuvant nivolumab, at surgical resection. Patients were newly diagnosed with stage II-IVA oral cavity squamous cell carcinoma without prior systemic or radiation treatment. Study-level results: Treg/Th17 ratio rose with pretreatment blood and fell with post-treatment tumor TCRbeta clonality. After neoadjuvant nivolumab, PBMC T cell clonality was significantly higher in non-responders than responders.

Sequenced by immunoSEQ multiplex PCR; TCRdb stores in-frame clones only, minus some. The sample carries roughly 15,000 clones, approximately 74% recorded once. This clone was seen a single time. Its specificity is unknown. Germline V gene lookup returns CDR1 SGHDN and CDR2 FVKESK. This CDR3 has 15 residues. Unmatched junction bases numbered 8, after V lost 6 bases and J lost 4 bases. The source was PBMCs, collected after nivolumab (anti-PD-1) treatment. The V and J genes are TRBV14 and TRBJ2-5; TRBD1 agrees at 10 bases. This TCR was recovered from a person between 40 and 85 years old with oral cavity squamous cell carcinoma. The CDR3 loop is CASSRDRGRGETQYF. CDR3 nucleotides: TGTGCCAGCAGTCGGGACAGGGGTCGAGGAGAGACCCAGTACTTC.